This entry lists 27 T cell receptor beta chains sequenced from one sample in a study of blood T cell repertoires in COVID-19. TCRdb's table, derived via immunoSEQ multiplex PCR, lists solely in-frame clones and lacks some. The table records about 250,000 clones, approximately 85% of them present only once. The sample was peripheral blood. The receptors were gathered from a man aged 50 or older with COVID-19, enrolled during active disease.

This clone was found once. The chain employs TRBV27 and TRBJ1-2, with 7 bases matching TRBD1. J lost 8 bases, V lost 5 bases, and 8 bases had no gene match. This CDR3 is 13 amino acids long. CDR1 MNHEY and CDR2 SMNVEV come from the germline V gene (reference sequence). The CDR3 bases are TGTGCCAGCAGTACCCCAGGGGGAAGAGGCTACACCTTC. This gives the protein CASSTPGGRGYTF.

The genes are TRBV4-2 and TRBJ2-1, with D possibly matching TRBD2 (6 bases). Germline V gene sequence: CDR1 LGHNA, CDR2 YNFKEQ. Trimming removed 0 bases from V and 10 bases from J, with 22 bases in between. This CDR3 comprises 17 residues. This CDR3 reads CASSQEVVARRASEQFF. The DNA of the CDR3 is TGTGCCAGCAGCCAAGAAGTTGTGGCCCGGAGGGCCTCGGAGCAGTTCTTC.

V is TRBV28 and J is TRBJ1-1; D might be TRBD1 (5 bases). This CDR3 spans 15 amino acids. Trimming took off 8 bases at V and 1 base at J, with 17 bases between the two ends. Germline CDR1 reads MDHEN; CDR2 reads SYDVKM. Here the CDR3 DNA reads TGTGCCAGCTCACCTTATCAAGGGGCGAACACTGAAGCTTTCTTT. Amino acid sequence: CASSPYQGANTEAFF.

This clone has only one observation. This chain links TRBV28 with TRBJ1-2; a possible D gene is TRBD1 (6 bases). The CDR3 length is 12 residues. Germline assignment: CDR1 MDHEN and CDR2 SYDVKM. V was trimmed by 5 bases and J by 9 bases, leaving 13 bases between them. CDR3 DNA sequence: TGTGCCAGCAGTCGCACCAGGGGAAGCTACACCTTC. It codes for CASSRTRGSYTF.

The rearrangement joins TRBV3-1 (or the pseudogene TRBV3-2) to TRBJ1-2, with D perhaps TRBD1 (5 bases). Germline V gives CDR1 LGHDT, CDR2 YNNKEL (reference sequence). The CDR3 is 15 amino acids. V shed 2 bases and J shed 6 bases, with 16 bases lying between them. As DNA, the CDR3 is TGTGCCAGCAGCCAACCCGCCTCAGGGTTGAATGGCTACACCTTC. Translation gives CASSQPASGLNGYTF.

The chain uses TRBV10-2 and TRBJ2-7, with TRBD2 matching over 9 bases. Germline lookup yields CDR1 WSHSY and CDR2 SAAADI. This CDR3 contains 16 residues. After removal of 4 bases from V and 0 bases from J, the junction contained 7 bases not matched to a gene. As DNA, the CDR3 is TGCGCCAGCAGTGTGTGGCGGGGGGGCCTCTCCTACGAGCAGTACTTC. This encodes CASSVWRGGLSYEQYF.

The chain has TRBV27 and TRBJ1-2; TRBD1 matches 7 bases. V was clipped by 0 bases and J by 2 bases; unmatched bases: 6. The CDR3 is made up of 16 amino acids. Germline V gene sequence: CDR1 MNHEY, CDR2 SMNVEV (reference sequence). The CDR3 reads CASSLSGTALNYGYTF. The CDR3 DNA reads as TGTGCCAGCAGTTTATCCGGGACAGCCTTGAACTATGGCTACACCTTC.

This clone came up once. The V and J genes are TRBV30 and TRBJ1-5, with TRBD1 identical over 10 bases. The CDR3 covers 16 residues. Germline CDR1 and CDR2: GTSNPN and SVGIG (reference sequence). V trimming: 2 bases; J trimming: 5 bases; junction bases outside the gene matches: 9. The CDR3 spells CAWSHIGGTGDQPQHF. The CDR3 DNA sequence: TGTGCCTGGAGTCATATTGGGGGGACAGGGGATCAGCCCCAGCATTTT.

The DNA for the CDR3 is TGTGCCAGCAGTTACCGCGCAGGGGGCCCGGAGACCCAGTACTTC. It yields the protein CASSYRAGGPETQYF. J is TRBJ2-5 and V is TRBV6-2 or TRBV6-3, with 8 bases identical to TRBD1. The germline gives CDR1 MNHEY, CDR2 SVGEGT. Trimming took 2 bases from V and 5 from J; bases not matched to a gene: 7. This CDR3 has 15 amino acids.

The table lists this clone with a count of one. The V gene is TRBV5-4, the J gene TRBJ2-7; D might be TRBD2 (6 bases). Germline CDR1 reads SGHNT; CDR2 reads YYREEE (reference sequence). This CDR3 has 14 amino acids. The ends were cut back, 3 bases at V and 2 bases at J, with 12 bases in the middle. Here the CDR3 DNA reads TGTGCCAGCAGCTCCCAGCGGGCGACCTACGAGCAGTACTTC. It yields the protein CASSSQRATYEQYF.

This chain uses TRBV19 with TRBJ1-1; no reliable D call. The ends were cut back, 2 bases at V and 0 bases at J, with 7 bases in the middle. The CDR3 totals 14 residues. In germline, CDR1 is LNHDA, CDR2 SQIVND (reference sequence). CDR3 DNA: TGTGCCAGTAGTATACAGGCTTTGAACACTGAAGCTTTCTTT. Its translation: CASSIQALNTEAFF.

This chain uses TRBV5-8 with TRBJ1-4, with D perhaps TRBD1 (5 bases). The germline CDR1 and CDR2 sequences are SGHTS and YDEGEE. This CDR3 contains 16 residues. V lost 2 bases and J 2 bases, leaving 13 bases between the germline ends. CDR3 amino acids: CASSFPTGHTNEKLFF. Here the CDR3 DNA reads TGTGCCAGCAGCTTTCCAACAGGACACACTAATGAAAAACTGTTTTTT.

This sequence joins TRBV7-2 and TRBJ2-3; a weak D match, TRBD2 (6 bases). V was shortened by 5 bases and J by 4 bases, with 13 bases between the two germline ends. Germline V gene data show CDR1 as SGHTA and CDR2 as FQGNSA. This CDR3 spans 14 amino acids. CDR3 bases: TGTGCCAGCAGCCTAGTCCCGGGGGCAGATACGCAGTATTTT. It is translated as CASSLVPGADTQYF.

The chain has TRBV21-1 and TRBJ1-4. TRBV21-1 is an annotated pseudogene. The CDR3 extends over 14 amino acids. The CDR3 nucleotides are TGTGCCAGCAGCAGAAGGACTGACAATGAAAAACTGTTTTTT. Amino acids: CASSRRTDNEKLFF.

The J gene is TRBJ2-5, the V gene TRBV9, with 10 bases fitting TRBD1. The CDR3 spans 15 residues. CDR1 is SGDLS and CDR2 is YYNGEE in the germline V gene. V was pared by 2 bases and J by 2 bases, with 3 bases of the junction left unmatched. DNA for the CDR3: TGTGCCAGCAGCGTCCGGGACAGGGGACAAGAGACCCAGTACTTC. Its protein product is CASSVRDRGQETQYF. Full variable domain (rest looked up from reference TRBV9 and TRBJ2-5): DSGVTQTPKHLITATGQRVTLRCSPRSGDLSVYWYQQSLDQGLQFLIQYYNGEERAKGNILERFSAQQFPDLHSELNLSSLELGDSALYFCASSVRDRGQETQYFGPGTRLLVL.

This clone was observed a few times. The junction shows a germline mismatch at one end, possibly a read error. The chain couples TRBV4-2 to TRBJ1-1; a weak D match, TRBD1 (6 bases). Germline loops: CDR1 LGHNA, CDR2 YNFKEQ. There are 18 residues in the CDR3. CDR3 protein: CASSQHPLNRVGNSEAFF. The CDR3 nucleotides read TGTGCCAGCAGCCAACACCCCCTAAACAGGGTAGGGAACTCTGAAGCTTTCTTT.

V gene TRBV28 combines with J gene TRBJ2-2; D uncertain. V was cut by 2 bases and J by 10 bases, with 5 bases left in between. The CDR3 runs 11 residues. Germline V gene lookup returns CDR1 MDHEN and CDR2 SYDVKM. In nucleotides, the CDR3 is TGTGCCAGCAGTTTAATGGCGGAGCTGTTTTTT. This gives the protein CASSLMAELFF.

V is TRBV5-1 and J is TRBJ2-3, with 10 positions matching TRBD1. This CDR3 has 15 amino acids. Germline CDR1 and CDR2: SGHRS and YFSETQ. The ends lost 0 bases at V and 4 bases at J; junction bases unmatched: 2. The CDR3 DNA reads as TGCGCCAGCAGCTTGGGAGGGACAGGGGCAGATACGCAGTATTTT. It encodes CASSLGGTGADTQYF.

The table lists this clone with a few counts. V and J are TRBV19 and TRBJ1-6; D is possibly TRBD1 (5 bases). This CDR3 contains 15 residues. Between the trimmed V and J ends, which lost 6 bases and 0 bases, there was a span of 9 bases. The germline gives CDR1 LNHDA, CDR2 SQIVND (reference sequence). DNA of the CDR3: TGTGCCAGTAGCTTGGGACTCTCCTATAATTCACCCCTCCACTTT. It specifies CASSLGLSYNSPLHF.

This chain joins TRBV3-1 (or the pseudogene TRBV3-2) and TRBJ2-2, with D uncertain. The V end lost 2 bases, the J end lost 4 bases, and 8 bases lay between the germline ends. Germline CDR1 is LGHDT and CDR2 is YNNKEL (reference sequence). The CDR3 spans 14 residues. The CDR3 DNA reads as TGTGCCAGCAGCCAACTCAGAACCACCGGGGAGCTGTTTTTT. This sequence encodes CASSQLRTTGELFF.

This rearrangement joins TRBV13 to TRBJ2-3; the match to TRBD1 covers 7 bases. Germline CDR1 reads PRHDT; CDR2 reads FYEKMQ (reference sequence). The CDR3 runs 13 residues. The V and J ends lost 5 bases and 7 bases, in that order; junction bases with no gene match: 6. CDR3 DNA: TGTGCCAGCAGCGAACGACAGGGACATACGCAGTATTTT. Translating it yields CASSERQGHTQYF.

This chain joins TRBV5-1 and TRBJ2-3; unclear D gene. Germline CDR1 SGHRS, CDR2 YFSETQ. This CDR3 is built from 15 residues. V was trimmed by 0 bases and J by 0 bases, leaving 8 bases between them. CDR3 sequence reads: CASSLEASSTDTQYF. The CDR3 nucleotides read TGCGCCAGCAGCTTGGAAGCCTCTAGCACAGATACGCAGTATTTT.

The rearrangement uses TRBV18 and TRBJ1-5; 10 bases agree with TRBD1. Germline V lookup: CDR1 KGHSH, CDR2 LQKENI. After removal of 3 bases from V and 15 bases from J, the junction contained 8 bases not matched to a gene. The CDR3 loop spans 13 amino acids. CDR3 sequence: CASSPTRDRGAHF. CDR3 DNA sequence: TGTGCCAGCTCACCGACTAGGGACAGGGGAGCGCATTTT.

This clone was counted a single time. V and J are TRBV11-3 and TRBJ2-5; tentatively, D is TRBD1 (5 bases). The CDR3 loop spans 14 amino acids. Trimming took 5 bases from V and 1 from J, leaving 11 bases between them. Germline V gene lookup returns CDR1 SGHNT and CDR2 YENEEA. The CDR3 protein is CASSPDSFQETQYF. The CDR3 DNA sequence: TGTGCCAGCAGCCCTGACAGTTTCCAAGAGACCCAGTACTTC.

V and J are TRBV11-2 and TRBJ2-2, with D unresolved. Germline CDR1 reads SGHAT; CDR2 reads FQNNGV. The V gene lost 5 bases and the J gene lost 5 bases, with 6 bases spanning the gap. The CDR3 loop spans 12 amino acids. The CDR3 is CASSLLTGELFF. CDR3 nucleotides: TGTGCCAGCAGCCTCCTTACCGGGGAGCTGTTTTTT.

The chain combines TRBV29-1 with TRBJ1-1; 9 positions agree with TRBD1. CDR3 length equals 12 residues. Germline CDR1 SQVTM, CDR2 ANQGSEA. Trimming at V came to 7 bases and at J to 1 base, leaving 1 base not matched to a gene. CDR3 nucleotides: TGCAGCGCACAGGGGGCGAACACTGAAGCTTTCTTT. The encoded protein is CSAQGANTEAFF.

The chain carries TRBV19 and TRBJ2-1; 12 bases are shared with TRBD2. Trimming cost V 1 base and J 7 bases; bases outside gene matches: 5. The CDR3 covers 16 residues. CDR1 and CDR2 from the germline V gene are LNHDA and SQIVND (reference sequence). The CDR3 region has the DNA TGTGCCAGTAGTATAGCTGGACTAGCGGGGTTAAATGAGCAGTTCTTC. It specifies CASSIAGLAGLNEQFF.